This TCR beta chain originates from a study of blood T cell repertoires in COVID-19. Using immunoSEQ multiplex PCR, the repertoire was profiled, and TCRdb retains in-frame clones only, with some absent. The sample holds fewer than 85,000 clones, about 90% seen once. The trim removed 4 bases at V and 2 bases at J, leaving 13 bases unmatched. Per the germline V gene, CDR1 is MDHEN and CDR2 is SYDVKM. The CDR3 sequence is 19 residues long. The sequence was obtained from a human donor in a cohort sampled during active COVID-19. V is TRBV28 and J is TRBJ2-7; 14 positions agree with TRBD2. Sequencing was performed on peripheral blood. CDR3 DNA sequence: TGTGCCAGCAGTTCCCGACTAGCGGGGGGGCCGAACCTGCCCTACGAGCAGTACTTC. Protein: CASSSRLAGGPNLPYEQYF.